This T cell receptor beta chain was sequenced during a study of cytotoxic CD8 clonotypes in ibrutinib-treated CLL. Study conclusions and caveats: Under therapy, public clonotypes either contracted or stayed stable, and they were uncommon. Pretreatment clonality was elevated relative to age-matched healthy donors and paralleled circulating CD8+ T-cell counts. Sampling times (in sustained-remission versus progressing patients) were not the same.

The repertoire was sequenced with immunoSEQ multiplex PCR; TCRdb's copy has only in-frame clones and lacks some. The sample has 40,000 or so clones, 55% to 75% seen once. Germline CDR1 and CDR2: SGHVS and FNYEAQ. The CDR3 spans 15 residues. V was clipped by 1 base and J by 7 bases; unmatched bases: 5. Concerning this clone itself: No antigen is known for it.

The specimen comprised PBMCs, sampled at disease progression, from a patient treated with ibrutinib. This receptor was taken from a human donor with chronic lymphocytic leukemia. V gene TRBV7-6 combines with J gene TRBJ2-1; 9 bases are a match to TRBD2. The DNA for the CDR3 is TGTGCCAGCAGCTTAGTAAGCGGGGGGCAGAATGAGCAGTTCTTC. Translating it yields CASSLVSGGQNEQFF.